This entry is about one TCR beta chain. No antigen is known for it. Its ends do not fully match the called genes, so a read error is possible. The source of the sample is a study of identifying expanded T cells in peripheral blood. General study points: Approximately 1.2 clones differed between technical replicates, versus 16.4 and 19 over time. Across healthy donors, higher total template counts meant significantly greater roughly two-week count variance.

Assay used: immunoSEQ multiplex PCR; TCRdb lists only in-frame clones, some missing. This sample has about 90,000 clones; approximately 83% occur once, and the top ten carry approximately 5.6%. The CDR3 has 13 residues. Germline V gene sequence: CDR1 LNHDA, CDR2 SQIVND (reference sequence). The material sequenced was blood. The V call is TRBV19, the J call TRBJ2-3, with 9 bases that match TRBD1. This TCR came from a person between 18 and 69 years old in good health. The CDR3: CASSSTGTGSKHF. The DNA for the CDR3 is TGTGCCAGTAGTAGCACCGGGACAGGGAGTAAGCATTTT.